The entry below gives a single TCR beta chain sequence along with its context. The sample originates from a study of blood T cell repertoires in COVID-19. The repertoire was sequenced with immunoSEQ multiplex PCR; TCRdb's copy has only in-frame clones and lacks some. The table has about 180,000 clones, approximately 85% seen once; the top ten hold more than 5%. The clonotype was recovered from a woman between 45 and 60 years old with COVID-19, enrolled during active disease. The sample comprised peripheral blood.

The chain's CDR3 is CATRLAGGETQYF. In DNA, the CDR3 is TGTGCCACACGACTAGCGGGGGGAGAGACCCAGTACTTC. This chain links TRBV12-3 or TRBV12-4 with TRBJ2-5, with 13 bases that match TRBD2. The length of the CDR3 is 13 residues. With V trimmed by 10 bases and J by 4 bases, 3 bases remained unmatched.